This T cell receptor beta chain originates from a study of blood T cell repertoires in COVID-19. Trimming cost V 3 bases and J 3 bases; bases outside gene matches: 8. Germline CDR1 and CDR2: KGHSH and LQKENI. CDR3 length equals 17 residues. Clones were read by immunoSEQ multiplex PCR, and TCRdb kept only the in-frame ones, dropping some. The sample lists 150,000 to 200,000 clones; 70% to 90% were seen once. The sequence was collected from a middle-aged man with active or convalescent COVID-19. The sequencing sample was made of peripheral blood. The chain recombines TRBV18 with TRBJ2-1, with 10 bases identical to TRBD2. The CDR3 sequence is CASSPSLAGANYNEQFF. As DNA, the CDR3 is TGTGCCAGCTCACCTTCGCTAGCGGGGGCAAACTACAATGAGCAGTTCTTC.